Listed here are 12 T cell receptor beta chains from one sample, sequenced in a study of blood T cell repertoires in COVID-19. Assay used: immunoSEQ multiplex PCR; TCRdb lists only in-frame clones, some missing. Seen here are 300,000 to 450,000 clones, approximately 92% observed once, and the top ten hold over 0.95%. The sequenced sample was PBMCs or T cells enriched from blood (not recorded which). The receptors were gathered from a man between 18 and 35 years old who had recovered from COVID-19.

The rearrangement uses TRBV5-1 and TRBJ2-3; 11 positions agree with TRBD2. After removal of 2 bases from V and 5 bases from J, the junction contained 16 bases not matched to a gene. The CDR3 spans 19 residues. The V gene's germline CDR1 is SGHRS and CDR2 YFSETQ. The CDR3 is CASSLAPRNSGRAKDTQYF. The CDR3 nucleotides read TGCGCCAGCAGCTTAGCTCCCAGGAATAGCGGGAGGGCAAAAGATACGCAGTATTTT.

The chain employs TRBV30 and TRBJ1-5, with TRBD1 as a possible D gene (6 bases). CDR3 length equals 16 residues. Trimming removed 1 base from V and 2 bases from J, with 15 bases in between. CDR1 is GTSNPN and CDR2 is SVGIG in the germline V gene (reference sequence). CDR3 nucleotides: TGTGCCTGGAGTGACCAGGCGGGGGCGCGCAATCAGCCCCAGCATTTT. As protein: CAWSDQAGARNQPQHF.

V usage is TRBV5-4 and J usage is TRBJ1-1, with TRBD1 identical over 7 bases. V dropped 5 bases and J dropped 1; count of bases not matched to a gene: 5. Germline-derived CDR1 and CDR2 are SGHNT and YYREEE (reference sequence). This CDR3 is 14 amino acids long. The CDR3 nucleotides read TGTGCCAGCAGTCAGAGACAGGGGAACACTGAAGCTTTCTTT. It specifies CASSQRQGNTEAFF.

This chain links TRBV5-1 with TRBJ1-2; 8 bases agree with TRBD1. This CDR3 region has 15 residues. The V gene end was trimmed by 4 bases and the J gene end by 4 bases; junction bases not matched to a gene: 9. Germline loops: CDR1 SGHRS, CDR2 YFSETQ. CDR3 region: CASSLSGGVGYGYTF. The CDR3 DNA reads TGCGCCAGCAGCCTATCAGGGGGCGTAGGCTATGGCTACACCTTC.

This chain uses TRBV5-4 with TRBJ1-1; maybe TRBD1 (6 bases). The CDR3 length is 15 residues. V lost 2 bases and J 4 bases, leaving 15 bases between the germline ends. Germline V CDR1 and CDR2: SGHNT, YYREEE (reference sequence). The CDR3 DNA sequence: TGTGCCAGCAGCTTTTTACAGGGCGGGGGCACTGAAGCTTTCTTT. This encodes CASSFLQGGGTEAFF.

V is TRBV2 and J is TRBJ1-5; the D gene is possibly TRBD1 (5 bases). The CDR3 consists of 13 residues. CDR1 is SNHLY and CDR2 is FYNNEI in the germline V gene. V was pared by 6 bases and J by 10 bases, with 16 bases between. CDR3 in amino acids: CASRPGPGGPQHF. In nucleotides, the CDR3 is TGTGCCAGCAGACCCGGGCCCGGGGGACCCCAGCATTTT.

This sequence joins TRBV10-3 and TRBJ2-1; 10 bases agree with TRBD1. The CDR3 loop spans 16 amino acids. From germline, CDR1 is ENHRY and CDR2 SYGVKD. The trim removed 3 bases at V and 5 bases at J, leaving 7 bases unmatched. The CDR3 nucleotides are TGTGCCATCAGTGATCAATACGGGACAGGGGACAATGAGCAGTTCTTC. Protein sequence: CAISDQYGTGDNEQFF.

The CDR3 nucleotides are TGTGCCAGCAGCTTATTAGTGGGAGGGACTGAAGCTTTCTTT. Its protein product is CASSLLVGGTEAFF. This chain links TRBV7-9 with TRBJ1-1, with unresolved D. The CDR3 runs to 14 residues. Germline V lookup: CDR1 SEHNR, CDR2 FQNEAQ (reference sequence). The V end lost 2 bases, the J end lost 5 bases, and 12 bases lay between the germline ends.

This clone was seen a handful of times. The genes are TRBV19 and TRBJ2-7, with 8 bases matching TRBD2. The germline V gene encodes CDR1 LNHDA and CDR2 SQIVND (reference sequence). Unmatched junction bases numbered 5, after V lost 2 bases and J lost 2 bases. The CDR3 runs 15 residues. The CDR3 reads CASSIRAGVTYEQYF. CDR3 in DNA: TGTGCCAGTAGTATACGAGCGGGGGTTACCTACGAGCAGTACTTC.

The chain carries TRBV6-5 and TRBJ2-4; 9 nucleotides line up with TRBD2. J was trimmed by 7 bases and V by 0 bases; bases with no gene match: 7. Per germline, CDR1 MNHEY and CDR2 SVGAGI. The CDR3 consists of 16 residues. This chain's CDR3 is CASSYSGGGVGNIQYF. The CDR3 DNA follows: TGTGCCAGCAGTTACTCCGGCGGGGGGGTAGGCAACATTCAGTACTTC.

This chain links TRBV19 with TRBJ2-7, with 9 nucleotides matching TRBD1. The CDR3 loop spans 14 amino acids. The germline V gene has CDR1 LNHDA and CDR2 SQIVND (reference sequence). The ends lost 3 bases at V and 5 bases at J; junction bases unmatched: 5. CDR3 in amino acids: CASSIGTGIDEQYF. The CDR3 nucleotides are TGTGCCAGTAGTATTGGGACAGGGATTGACGAGCAGTACTTC.

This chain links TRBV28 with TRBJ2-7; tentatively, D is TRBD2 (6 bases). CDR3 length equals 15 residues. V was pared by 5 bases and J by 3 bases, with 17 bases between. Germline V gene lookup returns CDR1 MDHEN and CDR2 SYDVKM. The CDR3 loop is CASSGSEAGLYEQYF. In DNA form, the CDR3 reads TGTGCCAGCAGTGGCTCCGAAGCGGGTCTCTACGAGCAGTACTTC.